These T cell receptor beta chains were read from a single sample in a study of tumor and adjacent non-tumor tissue in lung cancer. Via MiXCR, TCRdb re-called the multiplex PCR reads, giving one row per CDR3 protein. Of roughly 74,000 distinct CDR3 sequences in the sample, less than 85% were seen once. Sequenced material: distant non-tumor lung tissue. These receptors all come from an older man with non-small cell lung cancer. The CDR3 runs from the conserved cysteine through the conserved F or W. D genes are given only for firm matches. A clone size is listed for some rows: how often the clone was seen (once, few, many), or a class if it is expanded.

clone size,J gene,V gene,D gene,CDR3 DNA,CDR3 protein
.,TRBJ1-3,TRBV12-3/TRBV12-4,.,TGTGCCAGCACAAGGGCCGTTGTAAACACCATATATTTT,CASTRAVVNTIYF
medium-sized,TRBJ2-3,TRBV10-3,TRBD2,TGTGCCATCAGTGATACTAGCGGGAGGGACACAGATACGCAGTATTTT,CAISDTSGRDTDTQYF
.,TRBJ2-1,TRBV29-1,.,TGCACCTGGAAGGGTTCCTACAATGAGCAGTTCTTC,CTWKGSYNEQFF
.,TRBJ2-3,TRBV12-3/TRBV12-4,.,TGTGCCAGCCTGGGGATCGTTGGGGATACGCAGTATTTT,CASLGIVGDTQYF
.,TRBJ1-1,TRBV6-5,.,TGTGTCAACAGTTATTCCTGGGGAAGCACTGAAGCTTTCTTT,CVNSYSWGSTEAFF
.,TRBJ2-1,TRBV7-8,.,TGTGCCGGCAGTTTGGGGCTAGCCCGGTCGTTATATGAGCAGTTCTTT,CAGSLGLARSLYEQFF
.,TRBJ2-1,TRBV29-1,.,TGCAGCGCTGAAGATTTTGGGGTATACAATGAGCAGTTCTTC,CSAEDFGVYNEQFF
.,TRBJ2-2,TRBV14,TRBD1,TGTGCCAGCAGATGGACAGGGACCGGGGAACTGTTTTTT,CASRWTGTGELFF
.,TRBJ2-7,TRBV5-1,.,TGCGCCAGCAGCACGCTGGGGGTCCTCTACGAACAGTACTTC,CASSTLGVLYEQYF
.,TRBJ2-5,TRBV6-1,.,TGTGCCGGCACGTATGGTAGCTGGGGACAAGAGACCCAGTACTTC,CAGTYGSWGQETQYF
.,TRBJ1-1,TRBV11-3,.,TGTGCAAGCATCCCCCCGGCGAAAAAAGAAGCTTTCTTT,CASIPPAKKEAFF
.,TRBJ2-1,TRBV12-3/TRBV12-4,.,TGTGCCAGCAGTTTAATTCCTGGGATTAAGCAGTTCTTC,CASSLIPGIKQFF
.,TRBJ2-3,TRBV12-3/TRBV12-4,.,TGTGCCAGCCGGGGAACCGTTGGGGTTAAACAGTATTTT,CASRGTVGVKQYF
.,TRBJ2-5,TRBV11-2,TRBD1,TGTGTCAGCAGCCCGGGGACAGTTGGGGAAGAAACCCAGTACTTC,CVSSPGTVGEETQYF
few,TRBJ1-5,TRBV28,TRBD1,TGTGCCACCACCGGGACAGGGGGCCGGCAGCCCCAGCATTTT,CATTGTGGRQPQHF
many,TRBJ1-1,TRBV11-3,TRBD1,TGTGCCAGCGGCTTACGGGACAGAACCCTGAAAAATGAAGCTTTCTTT,CASGLRDRTLKNEAFF
.,TRBJ2-7,TRBV12-3/TRBV12-4,.,TGTGCCGGCAGTACTTCGACAGGAAGACCCTACGATCAGTACTTC,CAGSTSTGRPYDQYF
.,TRBJ2-4,TRBV20-1,.,TGCAGTGTTGTCACAGTAGCCAAAAACATTCAGTACTTC,CSVVTVAKNIQYF
.,TRBJ1-5,TRBV12-5,TRBD1,TGTGCTAGTGCTTTGGGACAGGGAGTGGAACAGCCCCATCATTTT,CASALGQGVEQPHHF
many,TRBJ2-3,TRBV6-2/TRBV6-3,.,TGTGCCAGCCGCCGGGACTTATGGCAGTATTTT,CASRRDLWQYF
many,TRBJ2-1,TRBV20-1,TRBD2,TGCAGTGCTCTCGGGAGGAGCTCCTACAATGAGCAGTTCTTC,CSALGRSSYNEQFF
.,TRBJ2-2,TRBV28,.,TGTGCCAGCAACCTAACTATTACGAACACCGGGGAGCTGTTTTTT,CASNLTITNTGELFF
.,TRBJ2-5,TRBV11-2,TRBD2,TGTGCCAGTAACTCCAGGGACTACAGCCAAGAGACCCAGTACTTC,CASNSRDYSQETQYF
.,TRBJ2-1,TRBV6-5,.,TGTGCCAACAATATCGGGAATAAGCAGTTCTTC,CANNIGNKQFF